This T cell receptor beta chain was observed in a study of shared clonotypes between healthy human individuals. Libraries were prepared by immunoSEQ multiplex PCR; TCRdb keeps only in-frame clonotypes and omits some of them. The top ten clones hold less than 0.55% of a sample with approximately 1.4 million clones, roughly 98% of them seen once. Germline V lookup: CDR1 LGHNT, CDR2 FRNRAP. Between the trimmed V and J ends, which lost 4 bases and 2 bases, there was a span of 11 bases. CDR3 length: 14 amino acids. This clone was seen just once. This receptor was taken from a man aged 30 to 39 in good health. The sample taken for sequencing was naive CD4+ T cells sorted from blood. Stated subset: CD45RA+ positively selected. The V gene is TRBV12-5, the J gene TRBJ2-5; D might be TRBD1 (5 bases). The CDR3 loop is CASGSGLGQETQYF. In DNA, the CDR3 is TGTGCTAGTGGTTCAGGGTTAGGGCAAGAGACCCAGTACTTC.